The next 22 T cell receptor beta chains were all read from a single sample in a study of human T cells and chemical hapten exposure. TCRdb re-called the RACE reads through MiXCR, storing one row per CDR3 protein. The data contain about 160,000 distinct CDR3 sequences, 25% to 35% of them singletons. Regarding time point: patch test 3, about 24 weeks after DPC sensitization. The treatment: therapeutic diphenylcyclopropenone sensitization with weekly scalp DPC. The material sequenced was whole blood, taken in connection with sensitization to the hapten diphenylcyclopropenone (DPC). The receptors come from a woman aged 18 to 35 with alopecia areata. Some clones in this sample may be carry-over from other donors' samples.

V is TRBV6-2 or TRBV6-3 and J is TRBJ1-5; perhaps TRBD1 as D (5 bases). The CDR3 runs 16 residues. The V gene's germline CDR1 is MNHEY and CDR2 SVGEGT. Trimming pared 4 bases from V and 9 bases from J, leaving 22 bases between. CDR3 sequence: CASSSTQPTAQGPQHF. CDR3 DNA: TGTGCCAGCAGTTCCACCCAACCGACAGCCCAAGGGCCCCAGCATTTT.

In its sample, this clonotype was seen many times. This sequence joins TRBV10-3 and TRBJ2-7; tentative D call: TRBD1 (6 bases). Trimming cost V 11 bases and J 0 bases, with 14 bases left between them. CDR3 size: 13 residues. Per the germline V gene, CDR1 is ENHRY and CDR2 is SYGVKD. Here the CDR3 DNA reads TGTGCCTATTCCGCAGGGGACTCCTACGAGCAGTACTTC. Its protein product is CAYSAGDSYEQYF.

This clonotype occurred once. This chain links TRBV28 with TRBJ1-3; D call uncertain. There are 16 residues in the CDR3. V was pared by 6 bases and J by 0 bases, with 15 bases between. In germline, CDR1 is MDHEN, CDR2 SYDVKM. The CDR3 loop is CASRNFGRLSGNTIYF. CDR3 DNA: TGTGCCAGCAGGAACTTTGGACGGCTCTCTGGAAACACCATATATTTT.

The chain uses TRBV10-3 and TRBJ1-1; no clear D gene. With 0 bases removed from V and 4 bases from J, the gap between germline ends came to 12 bases. Germline CDR1 is ENHRY and CDR2 is SYGVKD. There are 15 residues in the CDR3. This CDR3 reads CAISESRPTSTEAFF. In DNA form, the CDR3 reads TGTGCCATCAGTGAGTCAAGACCGACGAGCACTGAAGCTTTCTTT.

V gene TRBV5-1 combines with J gene TRBJ1-1; D call uncertain. Per germline, CDR1 SGHRS and CDR2 YFSETQ. The CDR3 is 13 amino acids. V dropped 0 bases and J dropped 7 bases, with 10 bases sitting between them. The CDR3 DNA is TGCGCCAGCAGCTTGGTACAGCACGATGAAGCTTTCTTT. This sequence encodes CASSLVQHDEAFF.

The CDR3 region has the DNA TGTGCCAGCAGCCAAGTCGGTGAGGGAGGGGATGAGCAGTTCTTC. Protein: CASSQVGEGGDEQFF. This rearrangement joins TRBV4-2 to TRBJ2-1; 7 positions agree with TRBD2. This CDR3 has 15 amino acids. Germline V gives CDR1 LGHNA, CDR2 YNFKEQ. Unmatched junction bases numbered 8, after V lost 1 base and J lost 8 bases.

The gene calls are TRBV27 and TRBJ2-7; no reliable D call. This CDR3 contains 13 residues. V lost 3 bases and J lost 2, with 8 bases in between. Looked up from germline, CDR1 is MNHEY and CDR2 is SMNVEV (reference sequence). CDR3 in amino acids: CASSLGGPYEQYF. For the CDR3, the DNA is TGTGCCAGCAGTTTGGGTGGGCCCTACGAGCAGTACTTC.

This clonotype was seen a single time. The chain is built from TRBV20-1 and TRBJ2-1; possible D gene TRBD2, 7 bases. The CDR3 totals 14 residues. V lost 3 bases, J lost 9 bases, and 18 bases lay in between. Germline loops: CDR1 DFQATT, CDR2 SNEGSKA (reference sequence). The CDR3 bases are TGCAGTGCTAGGGGGGGGGGGCCCTTTCTTGAGCAGTTCTTC. It yields the protein CSARGGGPFLEQFF.

V is TRBV6-5 and J is TRBJ1-1; unclear D gene. The CDR3 sequence is 13 residues long. Germline values: CDR1 MNHEY, CDR2 SVGAGI. V lost 6 bases to trimming and J lost 0 bases, with 8 bases between them. CDR3 loop: CASRSSMNTEAFF. In DNA form, the CDR3 reads TGTGCCAGCAGATCCTCGATGAACACTGAAGCTTTCTTT.

This clonotype was picked up many times. J is TRBJ2-3 and V is TRBV20-1; 8 bases match TRBD2. The CDR3 consists of 14 residues. Germline loops: CDR1 DFQATT, CDR2 SNEGSKA (reference sequence). V dropped 2 bases and J dropped 2; count of bases not matched to a gene: 3. CDR3 in DNA: TGCAGTGCTAGACTAGCGGGTACCACAGATACGCAGTATTTT. This sequence encodes CSARLAGTTDTQYF.

The rearrangement uses TRBV7-2 and TRBJ1-5, with unresolved D. This CDR3 is built from 15 residues. Germline V gives CDR1 SGHTA, CDR2 FQGNSA. V dropped 5 bases and J dropped 4 bases, with 15 bases sitting between them. CDR3 sequence (DNA): TGTGCCAGCAGCCAATCGGGGTCCTTAAATCAGCCCCAGCATTTT. This encodes CASSQSGSLNQPQHF.

Details on this clonotype: The junction departs from the called germline gene at one end, perhaps through a read error. The chain joins TRBV6-2 or TRBV6-3 to TRBJ2-1; possibly TRBD2 for D (5 bases). This CDR3 has 14 amino acids. The V gene's germline CDR1 is MNHEY and CDR2 SVGEGT. The CDR3 is CASITPGLRTEQFF. The CDR3 region has the DNA TGTGCTAGCATAACCCCGGGGTTAAGGACTGAGCAGTTCTTC.

This clonotype turned up a few times. The chain joins TRBV30 to TRBJ2-7; 12 positions agree with TRBD2. The length of the CDR3 is 17 residues. In germline, CDR1 is GTSNPN, CDR2 SVGIG (reference sequence). V shed 0 bases and J 0 bases; nucleotides not matched to a gene: 6. CDR3 sequence (DNA): TGTGCCTGGAGTGTTCGACTAGCGGGAGCCCTCTCCTACGAGCAGTACTTC. This codes for CAWSVRLAGALSYEQYF.

The chain carries TRBV29-1 and TRBJ2-2; TRBD1 matches 12 bases. The V segment lost 7 bases and the J segment 6 bases; nucleotides outside the gene matches: 12. The CDR3 has 16 amino acids. The V gene's germline CDR1 is SQVTM and CDR2 ANQGSEA. CDR3 protein: CSGRHPGTGGPGELFF. CDR3 bases: TGCAGCGGACGGCATCCCGGGACAGGGGGCCCCGGGGAGCTGTTTTTT.

The chain has TRBV6-1 and TRBJ1-4; D is undetermined. Germline V gene data show CDR1 as MNHNS and CDR2 as SASEGT. V was pared by 10 bases and J by 5 bases, with 17 bases between. The CDR3 totals 14 residues. The chain's CDR3 is CATTWLLGNEKLFF. The CDR3 DNA reads TGTGCCACCACCTGGCTTCTGGGAAATGAAAAACTGTTTTTT.

The chain links TRBV7-9 to TRBJ2-1; weak D call: TRBD2 (6 bases). Trimming cost V 2 bases and J 7 bases, with 15 bases left between them. Per germline, CDR1 SEHNR and CDR2 FQNEAQ (reference sequence). The CDR3 has 15 residues. CDR3 region: CASSLLKRAWNEQFF. CDR3 DNA sequence: TGTGCCAGCAGCTTACTTAAGCGGGCTTGGAATGAGCAGTTCTTC.

The rearrangement links TRBV7-2 to TRBJ2-4; D is uncertain. The germline V and J ends were trimmed by 5 bases and 0 bases, with 11 bases remaining between them. Germline CDR1 is SGHTA and CDR2 is FQGNSA. The CDR3 length is 15 residues. CDR3 DNA sequence: TGTGCCAGCAGCCCCCCCCCCCTAGCCAAAAACATTCAGTACTTC. Translation: CASSPPPLAKNIQYF.

This clonotype was seen a handful of times. The V and J genes are TRBV20-1 and TRBJ2-7; weak D call: TRBD1 (7 bases). CDR1 DFQATT and CDR2 SNEGSKA come from the germline V gene (reference sequence). V dropped 1 base and J dropped 4 bases, with 11 bases sitting between them. The CDR3 has 13 amino acids. CDR3 residues: CSARAAGQYEQYF. The CDR3 DNA sequence: TGCAGTGCTAGAGCGGCGGGACAGTACGAGCAGTACTTC.

The rearrangement joins TRBV29-1 to TRBJ2-1; D is ambiguous. Trimming shortened V by 5 bases and J by 7 bases, and 6 bases separated the two germline ends. Germline assignment: CDR1 SQVTM and CDR2 ANQGSEA. The CDR3 has 10 residues. CDR3 sequence reads: CSVKGNEQFF. CDR3 DNA: TGCAGCGTTAAGGGAAATGAGCAGTTCTTC.

The chain carries TRBV7-9 and TRBJ1-1; D is unclear. The length of the CDR3 is 16 residues. V was cut by 4 bases and J by 1 base, with 16 bases left in between. CDR1 and CDR2 from the germline V gene are SEHNR and FQNEAQ (reference sequence). The CDR3 protein is CASSSPGLRTNTEAFF. CDR3 nucleotides: TGTGCCAGCAGCTCTCCCGGCCTCCGTACGAACACTGAAGCTTTCTTT. The full variable domain, with the rest looked up from reference TRBV7-9 and TRBJ1-1, is DTGVSQNPRHKITKRGQNVTFRCDPISEHNRLYWYRQTLGQGPEFLTYFQNEAQLEKSRLLSDRFSAERPKGSFSTLEIQRTEQGDSAMYLCASSSPGLRTNTEAFFGQGTRLTVV.

Ten or more counts support this clonotype. The V and J genes are TRBV29-1 and TRBJ2-2, with TRBD2 identical over 14 bases. Germline V lookup: CDR1 SQVTM, CDR2 ANQGSEA. The J segment lost 5 bases and the V segment lost 6 bases, leaving 5 bases of the junction unmatched. This CDR3 region has 15 residues. The CDR3 coding sequence is TGCAGCGTGGTGGGACTAGCGGGAGCTACCGGGGAGCTGTTTTTT. Its translation: CSVVGLAGATGELFF.

The chain employs TRBV7-9 and TRBJ2-7; D not resolved. CDR1 and CDR2 (germline): SEHNR, FQNEAQ (reference sequence). This CDR3 contains 13 residues. V shed 5 bases and J shed 2 bases, with 10 bases lying between them. The CDR3 region is CASSHPGAYEQYF. The CDR3 DNA reads as TGTGCCAGCAGCCATCCTGGCGCCTACGAGCAGTACTTC.